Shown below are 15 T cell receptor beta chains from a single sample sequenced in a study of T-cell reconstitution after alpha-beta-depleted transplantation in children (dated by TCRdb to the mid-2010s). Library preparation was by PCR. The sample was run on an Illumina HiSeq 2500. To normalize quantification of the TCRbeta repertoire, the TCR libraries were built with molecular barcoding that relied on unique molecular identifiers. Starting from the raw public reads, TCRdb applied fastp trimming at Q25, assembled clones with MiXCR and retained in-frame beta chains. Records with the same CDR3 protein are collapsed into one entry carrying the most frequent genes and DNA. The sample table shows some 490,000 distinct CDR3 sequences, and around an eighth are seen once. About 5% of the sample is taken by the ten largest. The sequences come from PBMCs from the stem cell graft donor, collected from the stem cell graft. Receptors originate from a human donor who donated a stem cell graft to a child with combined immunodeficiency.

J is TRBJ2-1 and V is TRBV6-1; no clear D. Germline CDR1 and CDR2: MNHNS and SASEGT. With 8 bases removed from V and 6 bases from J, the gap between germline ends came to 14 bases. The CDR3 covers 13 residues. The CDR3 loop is CASGGEIPNEQFF. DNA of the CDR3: TGTGCCAGCGGCGGCGAGATCCCCAATGAGCAGTTCTTC.

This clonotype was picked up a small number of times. Here the CDR3 reads CASSQTPLGPDTQYF. Written as DNA, the CDR3 is TGTGCCAGCAGCCAAACCCCCCTCGGTCCAGATACGCAGTATTTT. The chain has TRBV6-2 or TRBV6-3 and TRBJ2-3; no reliable D call. Germline values: CDR1 MNHEY, CDR2 SVGEGT. This CDR3 comprises 15 residues. Trimming removed 6 bases at V and 4 bases at J, with 17 bases between.

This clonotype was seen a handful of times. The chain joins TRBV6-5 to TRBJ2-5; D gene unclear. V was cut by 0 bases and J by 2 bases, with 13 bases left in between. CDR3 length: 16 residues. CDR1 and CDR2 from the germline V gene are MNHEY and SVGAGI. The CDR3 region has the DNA TGTGCCAGCAGTTACTCTACCTTCGGGCCTCAAGAGACCCAGTACTTC. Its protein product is CASSYSTFGPQETQYF.

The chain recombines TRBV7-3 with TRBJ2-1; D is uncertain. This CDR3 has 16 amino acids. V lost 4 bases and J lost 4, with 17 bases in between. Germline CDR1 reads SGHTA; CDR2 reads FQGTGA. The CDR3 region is CASSSTGPNQYNEQFF. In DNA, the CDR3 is TGTGCCAGCAGCTCTACTGGACCGAATCAATACAATGAGCAGTTCTTC.

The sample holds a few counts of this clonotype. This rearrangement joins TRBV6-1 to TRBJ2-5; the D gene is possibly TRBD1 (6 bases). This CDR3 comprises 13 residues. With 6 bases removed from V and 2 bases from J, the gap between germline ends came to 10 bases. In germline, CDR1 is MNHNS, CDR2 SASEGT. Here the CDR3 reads CASSGQLQETQYF. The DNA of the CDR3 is TGTGCCAGCAGCGGACAGTTGCAAGAGACCCAGTACTTC.

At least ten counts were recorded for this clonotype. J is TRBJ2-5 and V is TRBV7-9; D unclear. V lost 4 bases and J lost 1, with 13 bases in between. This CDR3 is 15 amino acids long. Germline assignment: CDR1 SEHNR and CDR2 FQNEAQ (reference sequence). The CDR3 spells CASSSGRHRQETQYF. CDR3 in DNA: TGTGCCAGCAGCTCAGGACGGCATCGCCAAGAGACCCAGTACTTC.

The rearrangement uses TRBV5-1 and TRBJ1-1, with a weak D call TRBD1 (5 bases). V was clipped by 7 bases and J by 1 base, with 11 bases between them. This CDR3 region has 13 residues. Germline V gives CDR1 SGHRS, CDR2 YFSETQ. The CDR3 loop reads CASGQTANTEAFF. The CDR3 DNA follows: TGCGCCAGCGGACAAACAGCGAACACTGAAGCTTTCTTT.

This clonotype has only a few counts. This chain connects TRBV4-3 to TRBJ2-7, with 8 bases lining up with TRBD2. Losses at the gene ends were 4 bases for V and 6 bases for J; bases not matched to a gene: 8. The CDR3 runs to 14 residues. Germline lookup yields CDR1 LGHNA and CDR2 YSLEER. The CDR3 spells CASSPQRGPLEQYF. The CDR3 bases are TGCGCCAGCAGCCCTCAGCGGGGGCCCCTCGAGCAGTACTTC.

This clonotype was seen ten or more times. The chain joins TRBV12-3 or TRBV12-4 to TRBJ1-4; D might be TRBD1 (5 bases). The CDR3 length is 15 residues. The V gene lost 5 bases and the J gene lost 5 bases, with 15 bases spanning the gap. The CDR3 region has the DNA TGTGCCAGCAGTACCCGGGACGGTGGGAATGAAAAACTGTTTTTT. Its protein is CASSTRDGGNEKLFF.

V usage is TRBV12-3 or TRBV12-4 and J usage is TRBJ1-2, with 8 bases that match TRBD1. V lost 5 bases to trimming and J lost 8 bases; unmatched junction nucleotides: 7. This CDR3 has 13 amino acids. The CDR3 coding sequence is TGTGCCAGCAGTCTCAGGGGGCCAGGAGGCTACACCTTC. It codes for CASSLRGPGGYTF.

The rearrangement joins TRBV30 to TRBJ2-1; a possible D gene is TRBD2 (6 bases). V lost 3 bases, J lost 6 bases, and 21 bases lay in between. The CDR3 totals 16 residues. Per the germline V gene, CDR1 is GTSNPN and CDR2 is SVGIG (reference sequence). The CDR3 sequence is CAWSPTVAVFRNEQFF. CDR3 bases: TGTGCCTGGAGCCCTACCGTAGCGGTGTTCCGCAATGAGCAGTTCTTC.

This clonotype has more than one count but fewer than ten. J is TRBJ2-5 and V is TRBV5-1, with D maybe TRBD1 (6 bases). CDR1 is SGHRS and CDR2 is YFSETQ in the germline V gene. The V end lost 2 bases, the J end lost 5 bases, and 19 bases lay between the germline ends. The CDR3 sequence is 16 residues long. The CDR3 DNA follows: TGCGCCAGCAGCTTTAACCCAGGACAGCCCGCGGAGACCCAGTACTTC. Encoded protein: CASSFNPGQPAETQYF. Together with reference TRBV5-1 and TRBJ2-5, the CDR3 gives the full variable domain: KAGVTQTPRYLIKTRGQQVTLSCSPISGHRSVSWYQQTPGQGLQFLFEYFSETQRNKGNFPGRFSGRQFSNSRSEMNVSTLELGDSALYLCASSFNPGQPAETQYFGPGTRLLVL.

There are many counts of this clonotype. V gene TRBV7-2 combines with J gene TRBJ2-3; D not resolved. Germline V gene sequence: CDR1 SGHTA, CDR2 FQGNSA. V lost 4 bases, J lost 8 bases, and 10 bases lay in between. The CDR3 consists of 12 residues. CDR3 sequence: CASSSTPGTQYF. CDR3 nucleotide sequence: TGTGCCAGCAGCTCTACCCCGGGTACGCAGTATTTT.

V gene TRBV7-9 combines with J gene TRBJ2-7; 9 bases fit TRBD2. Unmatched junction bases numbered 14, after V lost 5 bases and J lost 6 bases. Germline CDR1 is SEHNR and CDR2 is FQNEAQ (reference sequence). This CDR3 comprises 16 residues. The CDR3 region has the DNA TGTGCCAGCAGCCCATCCGGGGTAGCGGGAGCGACCGAGCAGTACTTC. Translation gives CASSPSGVAGATEQYF.

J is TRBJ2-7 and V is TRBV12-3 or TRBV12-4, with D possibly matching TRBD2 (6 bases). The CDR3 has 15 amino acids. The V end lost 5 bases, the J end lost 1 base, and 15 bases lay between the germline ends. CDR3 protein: CASSPRHGGSYEQYF. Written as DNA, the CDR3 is TGTGCCAGCAGTCCCCGCCACGGGGGTTCCTACGAGCAGTACTTC.